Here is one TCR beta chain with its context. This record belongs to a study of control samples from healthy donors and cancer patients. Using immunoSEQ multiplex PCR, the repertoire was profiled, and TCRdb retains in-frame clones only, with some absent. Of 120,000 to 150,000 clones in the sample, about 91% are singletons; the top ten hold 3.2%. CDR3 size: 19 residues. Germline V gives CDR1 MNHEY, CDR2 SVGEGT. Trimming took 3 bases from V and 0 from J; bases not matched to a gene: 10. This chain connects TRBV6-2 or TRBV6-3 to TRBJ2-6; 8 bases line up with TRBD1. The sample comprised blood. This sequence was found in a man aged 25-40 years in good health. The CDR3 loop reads CASSYGPGQASSGANVLTF. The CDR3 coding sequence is TGTGCCAGCAGTTATGGTCCGGGACAGGCGAGCTCTGGGGCCAACGTCCTGACTTTC.